The sequence of this T cell receptor (beta chain) was determined in a study of blood T cells in healthy people across ages. With a J-beta primer mix and a sample-barcoded 5' primer, a second PCR ran about 7 to 12 cycles. TCRdb re-called the 5' RACE reads with MiXCR, one entry per CDR3 protein. The sample has roughly 1,100,000 distinct CDR3 sequences; almost 25% are singletons. With 10 bases removed from V and 4 bases from J, the gap between germline ends came to 17 bases. Germline V gene lookup returns CDR1 MNHNS and CDR2 SASEGT. The CDR3 sequence is 14 residues long. The same data also went into a second study, on T cells of mothers and their children.

The receptor comes from a girl under 10 years old in good health. The V and J genes are TRBV6-1 and TRBJ2-1, with D uncertain. The sample taken for sequencing was blood. The CDR3, as DNA: TGTGCCACCAAGGTACATTTCGGTTACAATGAGCAGTTCTTC. Protein product: CATKVHFGYNEQFF.